This TCR beta chain originates from a study of T cells in Graves' hyperthyroidism and ophthalmopathy. Points from the study as a whole: Most thyroid clonotypes with frequency above 0.001 were detected in blood.

In germline, CDR1 is SGHTS, CDR2 YDEGEE. Between the trimmed V and J ends, which lost 1 base and 6 bases, there was a span of 13 bases. The CDR3 sequence is 14 residues long. RNA transcripts provided the source from which TCR beta CDR3 regions were amplified. The HTBI primer set drove a first-round RT-PCR of the TCR CDR3. MiXCR, run by TCRdb on the multiplex PCR reads, gives a single entry per CDR3 protein. The table has roughly 700,000 distinct CDR3 sequences, 17% seen once. This clonotype was observed a few times. Its antigen is undetermined. The chain carries TRBV5-8 and TRBJ1-1, with D unresolved. The sample taken for sequencing was blood. This receptor was obtained from a man in his fifties with Graves' hyperthyroidism. CDR3 nucleotides: TGTGCCAGCAGCTTGTCGGGCCTTCGGGCTGAAGCTTTCTTT. Translation: CASSLSGLRAEAFF.